This T cell receptor beta chain was recorded in a study of blood T cell repertoires in COVID-19. Study overall: The samples span acute and convalescent COVID-19 from the United States, Italy and Spain. The cDNA or gDNA used as material had been derived from T cells, B-cell-depleted T cells, or PBMCs.

In the source study's methods: It was from reference gene primer amplification that nucleated cell counts were estimated. This table comes from immunoSEQ multiplex PCR, and its TCRdb copy is limited to in-frame clones, with some not included. D and trimming were read from the DNA, whereas the V and J calls and clone size are those reported in that table. The table shows over 75,000 clones, with 80% occurring only once. Germline V CDR1 and CDR2: MNHEY, SVGAGI. This CDR3 is 15 amino acids long. After removal of 7 bases from V and 2 bases from J, the junction contained 6 bases not matched to a gene. This chain connects TRBV6-5 to TRBJ1-5; 9 nucleotides match TRBD1. The receptor's source is a man in his fifties or sixties who had recovered from COVID-19. The sequenced sample consisted of peripheral blood. CDR3 in amino acids: CASILRTGGNQPQHF. The CDR3 nucleotides are TGTGCCAGCATTCTTCGGACAGGGGGCAATCAGCCCCAGCATTTT.